The entry that follows covers one T cell receptor (beta chain) sequence. There are 14 residues in the CDR3. CDR1 is SGHTA, CDR2 FQGNSA, per germline. Trimming took 5 bases from V and 1 from J, leaving 10 bases between them. This sample is drawn from a study of cytomegalovirus exposure and HLA in healthy donors. The PCR made use of 60 Vbeta and 13 Jbeta primers. The assay was immunoSEQ multiplex PCR, and TCRdb's table has in-frame clones only and misses some. The sample lists about 140,000 clones; just over 65% were seen once. The specimen was PBMCs. The receptor was isolated from a woman aged 55-70 years in good health and CMV-seronegative. The rearrangement uses TRBV7-2 and TRBJ2-3; D unclear. The CDR3 region is CASSPDFRTDTQYF. The CDR3 DNA follows: TGTGCCAGCAGCCCAGACTTCCGCACAGATACGCAGTATTTT.